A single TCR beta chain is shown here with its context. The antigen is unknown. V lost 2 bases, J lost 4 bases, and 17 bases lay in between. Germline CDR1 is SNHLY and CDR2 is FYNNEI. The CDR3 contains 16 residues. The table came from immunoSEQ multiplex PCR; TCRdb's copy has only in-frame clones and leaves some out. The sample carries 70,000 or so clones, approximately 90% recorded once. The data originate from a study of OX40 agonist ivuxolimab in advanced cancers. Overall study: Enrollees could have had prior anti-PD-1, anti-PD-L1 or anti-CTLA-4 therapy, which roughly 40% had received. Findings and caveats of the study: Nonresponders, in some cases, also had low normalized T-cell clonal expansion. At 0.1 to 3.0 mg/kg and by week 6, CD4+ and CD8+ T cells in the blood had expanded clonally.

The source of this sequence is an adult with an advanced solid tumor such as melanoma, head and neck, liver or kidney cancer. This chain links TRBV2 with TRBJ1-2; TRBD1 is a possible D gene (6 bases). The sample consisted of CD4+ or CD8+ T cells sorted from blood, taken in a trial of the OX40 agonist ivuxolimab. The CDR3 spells CASSEYPAGGGYGYTF. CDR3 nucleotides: TGTGCCAGCAGTGAATACCCCGCCGGGGGCGGCTATGGCTACACCTTC.